In this sample, the clone carrying this T cell receptor (beta chain) turned up a few times. One end of the junction fails to match germline, which may point to a read error. Repertoires were generated with immunoSEQ multiplex PCR, while TCRdb's copy carries only in-frame clones and drops some. The sample lists 15,000 or so clones; 65% to 90% were seen once. CDR1 and CDR2 from the germline V gene are SGHAT and FQNNGV. The CDR3 is 15 residues long. The data were taken from a study of technical replicates of blood from a few donors. The sequence came from a human donor in good health. The specimen sequenced was PBMCs. The chain has TRBV11-2 and TRBJ2-7; 11 bases agree with TRBD2. For the CDR3, the DNA is TGTGCCAGCACCTTAGGGACTAGCGGCCTCAACGAGCAGTACTTC. Its translation: CASTLGTSGLNEQYF.